The source of this T cell receptor (beta chain) is a study of T cells in Graves' hyperthyroidism and ophthalmopathy. Study context: The blood sample was taken at first diagnosis, before treatment began.

This clonotype was seen repeatedly, ten times or more. CDR1 and CDR2 (germline): SGHTA, FQGTGA. The CDR3 contains 13 residues. Trimming left V 4 bases short and J 8 bases short, with 12 bases between. Researchers barred patients who had uncontrolled infection, other autoimmune disease, pregnancy or lactation. TCR beta CDR3 regions were amplified from RNA transcripts. The HTBI primer set served for first-round RT-PCR of the TCR CDR3. MiXCR was run by TCRdb on the multiplex PCR reads, yielding one entry per CDR3 protein. The sample lists 250,000 or so distinct CDR3 sequences; 16% were seen once. The clonotype originates from a woman under 30 with Graves' ophthalmopathy. The specimen was blood. The chain combines TRBV7-3 with TRBJ2-1; maybe TRBD2 (6 bases). CDR3 amino acids: CASSSVGGDEQFF. The CDR3 DNA sequence: TGTGCCAGCAGCTCTGTTGGCGGGGATGAGCAGTTCTTC.